The T cell receptor beta chain under discussion was sequenced for a study of cytomegalovirus exposure and HLA in healthy donors. Germline CDR1 and CDR2: MNHEY and SMNVEV (reference sequence). The CDR3 length is 14 residues. The trim removed 2 bases at V and 5 bases at J, leaving 3 bases unmatched. Primers: 60 Vbeta forward and 13 Jbeta reverse. Original analysis: An analysis performed later counted about 80 million unique TCR beta chains (around 10 million of them shared). Some clones are missing from TCRdb's copy, which holds only in-frame ones; the method was immunoSEQ multiplex PCR. V and J calls and clone size are copied from that table; D and trimming were computed from the DNA. The data hold approximately 100,000 clones, with approximately 70% observed a single time.

This clonotype was obtained from a man aged 40-55 years in good health and CMV-seropositive. The sample was PBMCs. The chain has TRBV27 and TRBJ2-5; 9 bases are a match to TRBD2. The CDR3 loop reads CASSLLAGRETQYF. The CDR3 DNA reads TGTGCCAGCAGTTTACTAGCGGGAAGGGAGACCCAGTACTTC.